Listed below are T cell receptor beta chains from one sample, sequenced in a study of cytomegalovirus exposure and HLA in healthy donors. Data came from immunoSEQ multiplex PCR; TCRdb stores just in-frame clones and leaves some out. This table holds some 150,000 clones, 82% found once. Sequenced: PBMCs. Receptors were obtained from a man aged 25-45 years in good health and CMV-seropositive. Both conserved end residues are part of each CDR3. The D gene is left open where the match is weak. Size is omitted from some rows. Given values are once, few, many or a class for expanded clones.

>TRBJ2-7|-|TRBD1|TRBV5-4
TGTGCCAGCAGCGATCGGACAGGGGAAGCCTACGAGCAGTACTTC
CASSDRTGEAYEQYF
>TRBJ2-3|-|-|TRBV9
TGTGCCAGCAGCGTAGGACCGGGAGCCTCAGATACGCAGTATTTT
CASSVGPGASDTQYF
>TRBJ2-1|-|-|TRBV27
TGTGCCAGCAGCGAGGGCAATGAGCAGTTCTTC
CASSEGNEQFF
>TRBJ2-3|-|TRBD1|TRBV27
TGTGCCAGCAGTTTAGGACAGGGGGTGGATACGCAGTATTTT
CASSLGQGVDTQYF
>TRBJ2-4|-|-|TRBV21-1
TGTGCCAGCAGCAAACGAACCGGGACTCAAAAGCTAGCCAAAAACATTCAGTACTTC
CASSKRTGTQKLAKNIQYF
>TRBJ2-3|-|TRBD2|TRBV25-1
TGTGCCAGCATCGGCAGGCGGGAGCTGCTACCAGATACGCAGTATTTT
CASIGRRELLPDTQYF
>TRBJ1-5|-|-|TRBV28
TGTGCCAGCAGCCCAACAGGGTCCCCAAATCAGCCCCAGCATTTT
CASSPTGSPNQPQHF
>TRBJ2-1|-|-|TRBV5-6
TGTGCCAGCATCAATTCAGGGATTCCCCAACTCTACAATGAGCAGTTCTTC
CASINSGIPQLYNEQFF
>TRBJ2-5|-|-|TRBV28
TGTGCCAGCGCCTCGGCGGGCGGAAGGAAACCCAAGAAGTACTTC
CASASAGGRKPKKYF
>TRBJ1-4|-|-|TRBV4-1
TGCGCCAGCACCCCGTTCGGGACATCTAATGAAAAACTGTTTTTT
CASTPFGTSNEKLFF
>TRBJ2-5|-|TRBD1|TRBV7-9
TGTGCCAGCAGCACTAAGGACAGGGGAGAGACCCAGTACTTC
CASSTKDRGETQYF
>TRBJ2-1|-|TRBD2|TRBV30
TGTGCCTGGAGGAGCGGGAGAAGGTCCTACAATGAGCAGTTCTTC
CAWRSGRRSYNEQFF
>TRBJ1-1|-|-|TRBV27
TGTGCCAGCAGTTTACAGGTTCTTTCCACTGAAGCTTTCTTT
CASSLQVLSTEAFF
>TRBJ2-3|-|TRBD1|TRBV29-1
TGCAGCGTTAGGACAGGGGGCGCGGGCACAGATACGCAGTATTTT
CSVRTGGAGTDTQYF
>TRBJ2-3|-|TRBD2|TRBV7-9
TGTGCCAGCAGCGTTGGACTAGTATCAGATACGCAGTATTTT
CASSVGLVSDTQYF
>TRBJ1-5|-|TRBD1|TRBV7-2
TGTGCCAGCAGCCAGGAAGGGGGCGGCAATCAGCCCCAGCATTTT
CASSQEGGGNQPQHF
>TRBJ1-1|-|-|TRBV30
TGTGCCTGGAGTGGGGGGGATGAAGCTTTCTTT
CAWSGGDEAFF
>TRBJ1-1|-|-|TRBV6-4
TGTGCCAGCTCCACCGCCAGGAACACTGAAGCTTTCTTT
CASSTARNTEAFF
>TRBJ2-7|-|-|TRBV7-9
TGTGCCAGCAGCATACCCGGGACCTACGAGCAGTACTTC
CASSIPGTYEQYF
>TRBJ1-1|-|-|TRBV10-3
TGTGCCATCAGGCATGACCCCGACAGGCCTAACACTGAAGCTTTCTTT
CAIRHDPDRPNTEAFF
>TRBJ1-1|-|-|TRBV6-1
TGTGCCAGCAGTGAAGCGCTAGGGAGATTCGGGAACACTGAAGCTTTCTTT
CASSEALGRFGNTEAFF
>TRBJ2-7|-|-|TRBV19
TGTGCCAGTAGTATAGGGTGGGGCAGCCACGAGCAGTACTTC
CASSIGWGSHEQYF
>TRBJ2-3|once|TRBD2|TRBV11-2
TGTGCCAGCAGCTTACGTTCGTCTAGCGGGGGGGGGACAGATACGCAGTATTTT
CASSLRSSSGGGTDTQYF
>TRBJ1-4|-|TRBD1|TRBV28
TGTGCCAGCAGCCCGCTGGGACAGGACCTAGGGAAACTGTTTTTT
CASSPLGQDLGKLFF
>TRBJ1-5|-|-|TRBV27
TGTGCCAGCAGTTTCAGAGGAGTTCACAATCAGCCCCAGCATTTT
CASSFRGVHNQPQHF
>TRBJ2-3|-|TRBD2|TRBV27
TGTGCCAGCAGTTTAATGACTAGCGGGAGGGGAGATACGCAGTATTTT
CASSLMTSGRGDTQYF
>TRBJ1-1|-|-|TRBV5-6
TGTGCCAGCAGAATTTATGGGCGGGGGGTGAGTAGGAACACTGAAGCTTTCTTT
CASRIYGRGVSRNTEAFF
>TRBJ2-7|-|TRBD1|TRBV7-8
TGTGCCAGCAGCTTAGAACCGGGACAGGGGGTCTACGAGCAGTACTTC
CASSLEPGQGVYEQYF
>TRBJ1-1|-|TRBD1|TRBV29-1
TGCAGCGTTGCAGGGGGCCTGAACACTGAAGCTTTCTTT
CSVAGGLNTEAFF
>TRBJ2-5|-|-|TRBV12-5
TGTGCTAGTGGTGAAACCGGGGTCCAAGAGACCCAGTACTTC
CASGETGVQETQYF
>TRBJ2-2|-|TRBD1|TRBV19
TGTGCCAGTATTTCAGGGGGACAGAAAAACACCGGGGAGCTGTTTTTT
CASISGGQKNTGELFF